Many counts were recorded for the clone carrying this T cell receptor beta chain. The antigen is unknown. It was unfractionated whole blood from which total RNA was extracted. For the library, individual cDNA molecules each received unique molecular identifiers. TCRdb passed the reads through MiXCR, listing each CDR3 protein once. The top ten clones hold more than 1.3% of a sample with about 120,000 distinct CDR3 sequences, 6.5% to 10% of them seen once. This record belongs to a study of human T cells and chemical hapten exposure. Background on the study: Small pooled library volume differences chiefly drove per-sample TCR yield variation.

This CDR3 has 12 residues. The V gene lost 3 bases and the J gene lost 5 bases, with 8 bases spanning the gap. CDR1 SNHLY and CDR2 FYNNEI come from the germline V gene. Study observations and caveats: TCRs exceeding a frequency of 1 in 1000 stayed unchanged under DPC sensitization.

Sequencing was performed on whole blood. This clonotype originated in a human donor in good health. Some clones in this sample may be carry-over from other donors' samples. The chain recombines TRBV2 with TRBJ2-7; D is undetermined. The CDR3 here is CASSDTGDEQYF. The CDR3 DNA reads as TGTGCCAGCAGTGATACCGGAGACGAGCAGTACTTC. The entire variable domain, with the rest obtained from reference TRBV2 and TRBJ2-7, is as follows: EPEVTQTPSHQVTQMGQEVILRCVPISNHLYFYWYRQILGQKVEFLVSFYNNEISEKSEIFDDQFSVERPDGSNFTLKIRSTKLEDSAMYFCASSDTGDEQYFGPGTRLTVT.